The 9 T cell receptor beta chains below all came from one sample that was sequenced in a study of cytomegalovirus exposure and HLA in healthy donors. PCR involved 60 Vbeta and 13 Jbeta primers. Here immunoSEQ multiplex PCR was the method, and the copy in TCRdb shows in-frame clones only, minus some. The sample yields 49,000 or so clones, around 82% seen once. The specimen sequenced was PBMCs. These receptors were taken from a boy aged 5-17 years in good health and CMV-seropositive.

The J gene is TRBJ1-2, the V gene TRBV2, with a possible D match to TRBD1 (5 bases). CDR1 is SNHLY, CDR2 FYNNEI, per germline. V was trimmed by 6 bases and J by 8 bases, leaving 19 bases between them. This CDR3 is 14 amino acids long. The CDR3 DNA is TGTGCCAGCAGCACCGGGACTCCCTTTGAGGGCTACACCTTC. It specifies CASSTGTPFEGYTF.

This chain connects TRBV4-1 to TRBJ2-2, with no clear D. The CDR3 sequence is 17 residues long. V gave up 3 bases and J gave up 2 bases, with 16 bases separating them. Per germline, CDR1 MGHRA and CDR2 YSYEKL. The CDR3 reads CASSQRNLRFNTGELFF. CDR3 nucleotide sequence: TGCGCCAGCAGCCAGAGGAACCTCCGGTTTAACACCGGGGAGCTGTTTTTT.

The V and J genes are TRBV27 and TRBJ1-1, with a weak D call TRBD1 (5 bases). The germline gives CDR1 MNHEY, CDR2 SMNVEV (reference sequence). The CDR3 consists of 14 residues. V was clipped by 6 bases and J by 3 bases, with 14 bases between them. The CDR3 sequence is CASRLFGGYTEAFF. Here the CDR3 DNA reads TGTGCCAGCAGACTTTTTGGGGGGTACACTGAAGCTTTCTTT.

This clone was seen only once. CDR3 sequence: CASSPRQGIGNSPLHF. The CDR3 coding sequence is TGTGCCAGCAGCCCCCGACAGGGAATAGGGAATTCACCCCTCCACTTT. V usage is TRBV6-6 and J usage is TRBJ1-6, with TRBD1 identical over 7 bases. CDR1 MNHNY and CDR2 SVGAGI come from the germline V gene (reference sequence). The ends lost 6 bases at V and 7 bases at J; junction bases unmatched: 12. The CDR3 sequence is 16 residues long.

This chain joins TRBV6-5 and TRBJ2-3, with D possibly being TRBD2 (6 bases). The V gene's germline CDR1 is MNHEY and CDR2 SVGAGI. The CDR3 is made up of 13 amino acids. Trimming removed 4 bases from V and 5 bases from J, with 10 bases in between. CDR3 nucleotide sequence: TGTGCCAGCAGTTCGTATAGCGGAGATACGCAGTATTTT. Its translation: CASSSYSGDTQYF.

V usage is TRBV7-6 and J usage is TRBJ2-1; D might be TRBD1 (6 bases). V was shortened by 6 bases and J by 4 bases, with 16 bases between the two germline ends. The CDR3 totals 15 residues. Germline CDR1 reads SGHVS; CDR2 reads FNYEAQ. The CDR3 DNA reads TGTGCCAGCAGTCACACAGGGAAGGAGTACAATGAGCAGTTCTTC. Amino acids: CASSHTGKEYNEQFF.

The chain employs TRBV6-5 and TRBJ1-4; D is unclear. The CDR3 consists of 13 residues. CDR1 is MNHEY and CDR2 is SVGAGI in the germline V gene. V lost 0 bases, J lost 5 bases, and 4 bases lay in between. CDR3 amino acids: CASSYSSNEKLFF. Written as DNA, the CDR3 is TGTGCCAGCAGTTACTCCTCGAATGAAAAACTGTTTTTT.

This sequence joins TRBV9 and TRBJ1-2; D is unclear. CDR1 and CDR2 from the germline V gene are SGDLS and YYNGEE. This CDR3 has 15 residues. V lost 0 bases to trimming and J lost 1 base, with 10 bases between them. CDR3 sequence (DNA): TGTGCCAGCAGCGTAGAGGCACAGCTTAACTATGGCTACACCTTC. It specifies CASSVEAQLNYGYTF.

The chain has TRBV7-9 and TRBJ2-3; a possible D gene is TRBD2 (6 bases). V gave up 2 bases and J gave up 4 bases, with 7 bases separating them. This CDR3 region has 13 residues. CDR1 is SEHNR, CDR2 FQNEAQ, per germline (reference sequence). Here the CDR3 reads CASSLWGADTQYF. As DNA, the CDR3 is TGTGCCAGCAGCTTATGGGGGGCAGATACGCAGTATTTT.